This T cell receptor beta chain was captured by sequencing in a study of CD8 T cells in ankylosing spondylitis. In germline, CDR1 is KGHSH, CDR2 LQKENI. Trimming cost V 6 bases and J 1 base; bases outside gene matches: 4. The CDR3 has 15 amino acids. Overall study results and limits: From matched ankylosing spondylitis synovial fluid, disease-linked clones were reportedly recovered at significantly enriched levels. Apparently characteristic of ankylosing spondylitis blood was a TCR beta motif (eight highly homologous variants).

At least ten counts were recorded for this clonotype. The antigen remains unidentified. TCRdb itself ran the 5' RACE reads through MiXCR, one entry per CDR3 protein. The sample holds under 250,000 distinct CDR3 sequences, 6% to 8.5% seen once. The sequence was obtained from a male donor with ankylosing spondylitis. V is TRBV18 and J is TRBJ2-7, with 12 nucleotides matching TRBD2. What was sequenced was blood, either unsorted or a sorted T cell fraction (not recorded which). The CDR3 DNA reads TGTGCCAGCTCGCCGACTAGCGGGAGTTCCTACGAGCAGTACTTC. This translates into CASSPTSGSSYEQYF.